Here is one TCR beta chain with its context. Its antigen is currently not known. It has no much larger one-base neighbor in the sample; base qualities were not kept. Libraries were constructed by the immunoSEQ multiplex PCR assay. The authors processed their data as follows. During preprocessing, nonproductive sequences were removed, along with CDR3s that did not begin with C, did not end with F or W, or were shorter than 7 amino acids. Antigen-specific clonotypes were called with the MANAFEST web app on the basis of expansion relative to the reference and to other culture wells. A clone was considered positive if significant expansion relative to the reference culture was observed in 2 of 3 replicate wells at an FDR below 0.05. A further requirement for positive clones was significant expansion compared with all other tandem wells, along with an odds ratio above 5. CDR3 homology was measured as pairwise Levenshtein distance, computed with the stringdist R package after trimming three terminal residues from each end. This is the immuneACCESS table as TCRdb keeps it, with only in-frame sequences that have V and J called. A part of the clones is gone; compared with another copy, unresolved V genes explain less than half, and the rest is unexplained. Clonal size and the V and J genes are those of that table, whereas D and trimming came from the DNA. The sample has 26,000 or so clones on record, about 76% of them singletons. The ten largest clones add up to about 10% of the sample.

This entry is derived from a study of CD4 T cells in relation to SARS-CoV-2 and coronaviruses (dated by TCRdb to 2020 to 2022). Looking at the study overall: In the ViraFEST assay, PBMCs were grown with antigen for 10 days, and TCR beta CDR3s were then sequenced to identify antigen-specific clonal expansions. The Adaptive Biotechnologies TCR-sequencing kit was used to sequence samples from three pre-COVID donors and the naive versus memory experiments, while other data came from Illumina-based sequencing. The negative reference condition was either a culture with an HIV-1 Nef peptide pool or a culture with no peptide. Shared crossreactive spike epitopes were mapped to their HLA restriction using patient-derived lymphoblastoid cell lines. The study assessed, at the TCR clonotype level, memory CD4+ T cell crossreactivity between SARS-CoV-2 and common cold coronavirus spike proteins. For other donors in the study, expansion assays were sequenced with a different, Illumina-based TCR-beta assay. Beyond this particular receptor, the publication reports: Crossreactivity analysis was centred on spike protein, so crossreactivity against other viral proteins was not assessed. Crossreactive clones showed significantly weaker SARS-CoV-2-driven expansion than monoreactive clones, consistent with antigenic imprinting. The study was limited by small numbers of patients and tested TCRs. Approximately 61% of donors had memory CD4+ clonotypes that crossrecognized SARS-CoV-2 and at least one common cold coronavirus spike. No donor contributed both pre-pandemic and post-infection samples, which limited tracing the source of pre-existing responses.

CD4+ T cells from unexposed donors were collected before the COVID-19 pandemic (2011-2018). After around 10 days of culture, CD4+ T cells were isolated with the EasySep CD4+ T cell isolation kit. Unexposed donor CD4+ T cells were tested for reactivity to SARS-CoV-2 S and N and four common cold coronavirus spike pools, as cell number allowed. Each well held 1.5 million to 2 million PBMCs cultured in IMDM containing around 5% human AB serum and roughly 9.3 IU/ml IL-2. Half of the culture medium was replaced with fresh IL-2-containing medium on days 3 and 7. Triplicate replicate wells were generally used for each peptide culture condition. The leukapheresis product used for the unexposed donors was purchased from a commercial source. Ficoll-Paque PLUS gradient centrifugation was used to isolate PBMCs from leukapheresis product or whole blood. The PBMCs went either fresh into the expansion assay or into cryopreservation at -140 degrees C. The QIAamp Micro DNA Kit was used to extract genomic DNA from the CD4+ T cells.

CDR1 and CDR2 were assigned from the germline V gene as MGHDK and SYGVNS. V is clipped by 3 bases and J by 6 bases, and the sequence between their germline boundaries is 8 bases long. Reading from cysteine to phenylalanine, the CDR3 counts 13 amino acids. Just the 39-base CDR3 DNA is kept, in frame starting at base 1. This sequence originates from a human donor in good health. The sequence joins TRBV25-1 to TRBJ2-2; the D element might be TRBD1 or TRBD2, as each aligns at 5 bases. The sequenced sample was CD4+ T cells from PBMCs, cultured in vitro. The nucleotide sequence is given as TGTGCCAGCAGTGAGATGGGGGCCGGGGAGCTGTTTTTT. Its protein is CASSEMGAGELFF.